These 10 T cell receptor beta chains were all obtained from the same sample, sequenced in a study of blood T cell repertoires in COVID-19. The assay was immunoSEQ multiplex PCR, and TCRdb's table has in-frame clones only and misses some. The data contain about 300,000 clones, about 83% of them seen just once; the ten biggest clones take up about 1.6%. The source material was peripheral blood. These receptor sequences come from a woman aged 50 to 60 with acute or convalescent COVID-19.

The chain is built from TRBV6-6 and TRBJ1-1, with 7 positions matching TRBD1. CDR1 MNHNY and CDR2 SVGAGI come from the germline V gene (reference sequence). The V and J ends lost 5 bases and 5 bases, in that order; junction bases with no gene match: 8. This CDR3 has 14 residues. CDR3 nucleotides: TGTGCCAGCAGTCTACAGGGGTCGGGTACTGAAGCTTTCTTT. It encodes CASSLQGSGTEAFF.

CDR3 bases: TGTGCCAGCAGCCCCGCTGACTTCTCTGGAAACACCATATATTTT. It encodes CASSPADFSGNTIYF. The chain uses TRBV28 and TRBJ1-3; D uncertain. This CDR3 comprises 15 residues. Germline CDR1 reads MDHEN; CDR2 reads SYDVKM. The germline V and J ends were trimmed by 6 bases and 0 bases, with 12 bases remaining between them.

This chain uses TRBV30 with TRBJ1-1; D perhaps matches TRBD1 (6 bases). The CDR3 has 17 amino acids. Looked up from germline, CDR1 is GTSNPN and CDR2 is SVGIG (reference sequence). The germline V and J ends were trimmed by 5 bases and 5 bases, with 27 bases remaining between them. CDR3 region: CAWCTFRDPQGKTEAFF. DNA for the CDR3: TGTGCCTGGTGCACTTTCCGGGACCCACAGGGAAAGACTGAAGCTTTCTTT.

On this clone itself: Other DNA sequences in this specimen translate into the identical CDR3. This chain joins TRBV27 and TRBJ2-7; maybe TRBD1 (5 bases). This CDR3 contains 12 residues. Germline lookup yields CDR1 MNHEY and CDR2 SMNVEV (reference sequence). V lost 2 bases to trimming and J lost 4 bases, with 6 bases between them. CDR3 bases: TGTGCCAGCAGTTTACAGGGTTACGAGCAGTACTTC. This sequence encodes CASSLQGYEQYF.

The chain recombines TRBV4-2 with TRBJ1-2, with D hard to call. The germline V gene has CDR1 LGHNA and CDR2 YNFKEQ. Between the trimmed V and J ends, which lost 1 base and 0 bases, there was a span of 9 bases. The length of the CDR3 is 15 residues. The DNA for the CDR3 is TGTGCCAGCAGCCAAGCCGCTGCGGCTAACTATGGCTACACCTTC. Amino acids: CASSQAAAANYGYTF.

The chain carries TRBV15 and TRBJ2-7, with D possibly being TRBD1 (5 bases). Germline CDR1 is LNHNV and CDR2 is YYDKDF (reference sequence). This CDR3 spans 14 amino acids. Trimming took 4 bases from V and 1 from J, leaving 11 bases between them. The DNA of the CDR3 is TGTGCCACCAGCATTGGACATACGTCCTACGAGCAGTACTTC. Its translation: CATSIGHTSYEQYF. The full variable domain, its missing parts supplied by reference TRBV15 and TRBJ2-7, is DAMVIQNPRYQVTQFGKPVTLSCSQTLNHNVMYWYQQKSSQAPKLLFHYYDKDFNNEADTPDNFQSRRPNTSFCFLDIRSPGLGDTAMYLCATSIGHTSYEQYFGPGTRLTVT.

The J gene is TRBJ1-4, the V gene TRBV28; D may be TRBD1 (5 bases). Trimming pared 3 bases from V and 5 bases from J, leaving 7 bases between. This CDR3 is 13 amino acids long. The germline CDR1 and CDR2 sequences are MDHEN and SYDVKM. Here the CDR3 DNA reads TGTGCCAGCAGTTTTACAGGAAATGAAAAACTGTTTTTT. Amino acids: CASSFTGNEKLFF.

V and J are TRBV11-3 and TRBJ2-1; 8 bases match TRBD2. Unmatched junction bases numbered 4, after V lost 5 bases and J lost 4 bases. Germline V gene data show CDR1 as SGHNT and CDR2 as YENEEA. The CDR3 spans 14 residues. Here the CDR3 reads CASSPGLVYNEQFF. In nucleotides, the CDR3 is TGTGCCAGCAGCCCGGGACTAGTATACAATGAGCAGTTCTTC. The whole variable domain, remainder taken from reference TRBV11-3 and TRBJ2-1, is EAGVVQSPRYKIIEKKQPVAFWCNPISGHNTLYWYLQNLGQGPELLIRYENEEAVDDSQLPKDRFSAERLKGVDSTLKIQPAELGDSAVYLCASSPGLVYNEQFFGPGTRLTVL.

The chain employs TRBV5-4 and TRBJ2-1; weak D call: TRBD2 (6 bases). The CDR3 is made up of 16 amino acids. V was trimmed by 1 base and J by 1 base, leaving 12 bases between them. Germline V CDR1 and CDR2: SGHNT, YYREEE (reference sequence). The CDR3 loop reads CASSLKLANSYNEQFF. In nucleotides, the CDR3 is TGTGCCAGCAGCTTGAAACTAGCTAATTCCTACAATGAGCAGTTCTTC.

The chain uses TRBV7-2 and TRBJ2-3; D might be TRBD2 (6 bases). The CDR3 is 17 residues long. Germline V gene data show CDR1 as SGHTA and CDR2 as FQGNSA. Trimming left V 7 bases short and J 1 base short, with 21 bases between. DNA of the CDR3: TGTGCCAGCACCCCCCGGAGGGATCCCTTACGCACAGATACGCAGTATTTT. It is translated as CASTPRRDPLRTDTQYF. The variable domain in full, completed from reference TRBV7-2 and TRBJ2-3, reads GAGVSQSPSNKVTEKGKDVELRCDPISGHTALYWYRQSLGQGLEFLIYFQGNSAPDKSGLPSDRFSAERTGGSVSTLTIQRTQQEDSAVYLCASTPRRDPLRTDTQYFGPGTRLTVL.